One sample yielded the 15 T cell receptor beta chains listed below, sequenced in a study of PD-1 blockade in classical Hodgkin lymphoma. Each patient relapsed following autologous stem cell transplantation, and prior brentuximab vedotin exposure differed. Sequencing was performed with immunoSEQ multiplex PCR; in TCRdb, only in-frame clones are kept and a portion is missing. The table records roughly 32,000 clones, roughly 82% of them present only once. The sample consisted of peripheral blood mononuclear cells (PBMCs), taken at baseline. The receptor source for this set is a human donor with classical Hodgkin lymphoma.

This chain links TRBV18 with TRBJ2-3; 7 nucleotides line up with TRBD2. Germline V lookup: CDR1 KGHSH, CDR2 LQKENI. The CDR3 sequence is 16 residues long. V gave up 3 bases and J gave up 0 bases; unmatched junction bases: 6. The CDR3 nucleotides are TGTGCCAGCTCACCGTCAGCGGGGCCTAGCACAGATACGCAGTATTTT. This gives the protein CASSPSAGPSTDTQYF.

CDR3 loop: CASSLDLDEQYF. The CDR3 DNA sequence: TGTGCCAGCAGCTTAGATCTGGACGAGCAGTACTTC. This chain links TRBV7-2 with TRBJ2-7; no firm D call. Trimming shortened V by 1 base and J by 5 bases, and 6 bases separated the two germline ends. CDR1 and CDR2 from the germline V gene are SGHTA and FQGNSA. The CDR3 has 12 residues.

J is TRBJ1-2 and V is TRBV6-4, with 9 nucleotides matching TRBD1. This CDR3 has 15 residues. CDR1 MRHNA and CDR2 SNTAGT come from the germline V gene. Unmatched junction bases numbered 6, after V lost 6 bases and J lost 1 base. The CDR3 loop is CASSDRQGVNYGYTF. The CDR3 nucleotides read TGTGCCAGCAGCGATAGACAGGGGGTTAACTATGGCTACACCTTC.

This clone was recorded a few times. The rearrangement joins TRBV7-8 to TRBJ1-6; TRBD1 matches 7 bases. The CDR3 is 14 amino acids. Germline V lookup: CDR1 SGHVS, CDR2 FQNEAQ. V trimming: 5 bases; J trimming: 10 bases; junction bases outside the gene matches: 8. CDR3 bases: TGTGCCAGCAGCCCTACAGGGGTTATGTCACCCCTCCACTTT. This sequence encodes CASSPTGVMSPLHF.

This clone has only a few counts. V gene TRBV6-5 combines with J gene TRBJ2-1, with a possible D match to TRBD2 (6 bases). Germline CDR1 is MNHEY and CDR2 is SVGAGI. Trimming shortened V by 2 bases and J by 6 bases, and 11 bases separated the two germline ends. This CDR3 contains 14 residues. The CDR3 DNA reads as TGTGCCAGCAGTTACGCGGGGTCTGCCAATGAGCAGTTCTTC. Translating it yields CASSYAGSANEQFF.

The genes are TRBV19 and TRBJ1-5, with a possible D match to TRBD1 (5 bases). The V end was cut by 6 bases, the J end by 2 bases, with 26 bases between. This CDR3 region has 19 residues. Germline assignment: CDR1 LNHDA and CDR2 SQIVND (reference sequence). CDR3 amino acids: CASSMPGAGLEIGNQPQHF. CDR3 DNA sequence: TGTGCCAGTAGCATGCCCGGGGCCGGTTTGGAGATTGGCAATCAGCCCCAGCATTTT.

The chain couples TRBV12-5 to TRBJ1-1; D is unresolved. The CDR3 runs to 14 residues. Trimming left V 2 bases short and J 4 bases short, with 11 bases between. Germline-derived CDR1 and CDR2 are LGHNT and FRNRAP. The chain's CDR3 is CASGLSTVGTEAFF. CDR3 in DNA: TGTGCTAGTGGTTTGTCCACCGTGGGCACTGAAGCTTTCTTT.

The chain employs TRBV7-8 and TRBJ2-7; a weak D match, TRBD2 (6 bases). The V gene lost 6 bases and the J gene lost 5 bases, with 17 bases spanning the gap. This CDR3 has 14 residues. The V gene's germline CDR1 is SGHVS and CDR2 FQNEAQ. The CDR3 region has the DNA TGTGCCAGCAGAGAACAACGCGGGAACAACGAGCAGTACTTC. Translation: CASREQRGNNEQYF.

This sequence joins TRBV7-6 and TRBJ1-5; D might be TRBD1 (6 bases). V dropped 5 bases and J dropped 5 bases, with 16 bases sitting between them. The CDR3 extends over 15 amino acids. In germline, CDR1 is SGHVS, CDR2 FNYEAQ. The CDR3, as DNA: TGTGCCAGCAGCCGGCAGCAGGGGCGTTATCAGCCCCAGCATTTT. This gives the protein CASSRQQGRYQPQHF.

The chain carries TRBV2 and TRBJ1-4; no definite D call. The germline V and J ends were trimmed by 6 bases and 10 bases, with 18 bases remaining between them. Per germline, CDR1 SNHLY and CDR2 FYNNEI. The length of the CDR3 is 14 residues. CDR3 DNA: TGTGCCAGCAGCGGAGGTGGAGACAACCCAAAACTGTTTTTT. It encodes CASSGGGDNPKLFF.

The V and J genes are TRBV6-5 and TRBJ1-6; TRBD1 is a possible D gene (6 bases). CDR1 and CDR2 (germline): MNHEY, SVGAGI. V was trimmed by 6 bases and J by 8 bases, leaving 14 bases between them. The length of the CDR3 is 14 residues. The CDR3 region has the DNA TGTGCCAGCAGAGAAACAGGGACTCATTCACCCCTCCACTTT. Translated, it gives CASRETGTHSPLHF.

This clone is medium-sized within its sample. The chain carries TRBV18 and TRBJ1-2; D remains ambiguous. V was cut by 3 bases and J by 6 bases, with 20 bases left in between. CDR1 and CDR2 from the germline V gene are KGHSH and LQKENI. This CDR3 has 16 amino acids. The CDR3: CASSPTSAGGINGYTF. The CDR3, as DNA: TGTGCCAGCTCACCCACCTCGGCAGGTGGGATCAATGGCTACACCTTC.

This clone turned up a few times. V and J are TRBV7-9 and TRBJ2-1, with 8 nucleotides matching TRBD2. Trimming removed 6 bases from V and 3 bases from J; junction bases left unmatched: 4. Germline V gene sequence: CDR1 SEHNR, CDR2 FQNEAQ (reference sequence). CDR3 size: 14 residues. The CDR3 coding sequence is TGTGCCAGCAGTCCCGGGACTAGCTACAATGAGCAGTTCTTC. Protein: CASSPGTSYNEQFF. The complete variable domain, with remaining parts taken from reference TRBV7-9 and TRBJ2-1, reads DTGVSQNPRHKITKRGQNVTFRCDPISEHNRLYWYRQTLGQGPEFLTYFQNEAQLEKSRLLSDRFSAERPKGSFSTLEIQRTEQGDSAMYLCASSPGTSYNEQFFGPGTRLTVL.

V is TRBV5-1 and J is TRBJ2-3, with TRBD1 matching 11 bases. V trimming: 2 bases; J trimming: 6 bases; junction bases outside the gene matches: 11. This CDR3 has 17 residues. The germline V gene has CDR1 SGHRS and CDR2 YFSETQ. The CDR3 DNA follows: TGCGCCAGCAGCTTCAGCATTAATGGACAGGGGGCTGATACGCAGTATTTT. Translation: CASSFSINGQGADTQYF.

V gene TRBV2 combines with J gene TRBJ1-1, with D possibly TRBD1 on 5 matching bases. The CDR3 contains 15 residues. Trimming pared 0 bases from V and 1 base from J, leaving 9 bases between. From germline, CDR1 is SNHLY and CDR2 FYNNEI. CDR3 sequence: CASSEAAGTNTEAFF. Written as DNA, the CDR3 is TGTGCCAGCAGTGAAGCCGCAGGGACGAACACTGAAGCTTTCTTT.